This T cell receptor beta chain is drawn from a study of T-cell memory formation after mild COVID-19. Study background: TCR clusters were mostly confined to one donor each.

TCRdb redid the calling of the 5' RACE reads with MiXCR, one entry per CDR3 protein. The sample shows fewer than 700,000 distinct CDR3 sequences, about 20% of them seen only once. This clonotype was recorded a few times. The antigen is undetermined. Germline CDR1 DFQATT, CDR2 SNEGSKA (reference sequence). This CDR3 comprises 13 residues. Deletions cut 6 bases from V and 1 base from J, with 12 bases between. Study-level results: For second-wave clones that peaked at day 37, SARS-CoV-2 specificity went unverified. Some SARS-CoV-2-responding clones were already detected in memory before infection. Mainly CM and EM harbored the contracting CD4+ clones; mainly EMRA harbored the CD8+ ones.

The chain recombines TRBV20-1 with TRBJ1-1; no reliable D call. This clonotype was sampled from an adult woman who had mild COVID-19 (a few samples of this study predate the infection). Cell type and time point are not known. Sequencing was carried out using PBMCs or a T cell subset sorted from them (not recorded which). The CDR3 protein is CSAMAGSNTEAFF. CDR3 in DNA: TGCAGTGCCATGGCCGGCTCGAACACTGAAGCTTTCTTT.